A selection of T cell receptor beta chains follows, all from one sample in a study of monozygotic twins with cystic fibrosis. TCRdb keeps only in-frame clones here, not all; method: immunoSEQ multiplex PCR. The sample has about 20,000 clones, under 95% seen once. Specimen: blood. The receptors shown here come from a girl aged 2 to 10 with cystic fibrosis. The CDR3 runs from the conserved cysteine through the conserved F or W. A D gene is named only where the DNA matches it firmly.

>TRBJ2-1|TRBV5-6|TRBD2
CASSFSTSGIRQFF
TGTGCCAGCAGCTTCTCAACTAGCGGGATACGGCAGTTCTTC
>TRBJ1-1|TRBV6-5|.
CASSPSQGNTEAFF
TGTGCCAGCAGTCCCTCACAGGGGAACACTGAAGCTTTCTTT
>TRBJ2-1|TRBV30|TRBD2
CAWSSPGLAGDEQFF
TGTGCCTGGAGTTCCCCGGGACTAGCGGGAGATGAGCAGTTCTTC
>TRBJ2-1|TRBV11-3|.
CASSFPVGRREHGNEQFF
TGTGCCAGCAGCTTCCCCGTTGGCCGGAGGGAGCATGGCAATGAGCAGTTCTTC
>TRBJ1-1|TRBV9|.
CASSVVSASNTEAFF
TGTGCCAGCAGCGTAGTATCGGCTTCGAACACTGAAGCTTTCTTT
>TRBJ2-1|TRBV5-6|TRBD2
CASTLTSGVWNEQFF
TGTGCCAGCACCCTGACTAGCGGGGTTTGGAATGAGCAGTTCTTC
>TRBJ2-2|TRBV6-1|TRBD1
CASSPGTGTIGELFF
TGTGCCAGCAGCCCCGGGACAGGGACGATCGGGGAGCTGTTTTTT
>TRBJ1-1|TRBV5-1|.
CASSADWTAPNTEAFF
TGCGCCAGCAGCGCCGATTGGACAGCACCGAACACTGAAGCTTTCTTT
>TRBJ2-7|TRBV28|.
CASSPTSARVRSYEQYF
TGTGCCAGCAGTCCTACCTCCGCGAGGGTTAGGTCCTACGAGCAGTACTTC
>TRBJ1-2|TRBV12-5|.
CASGLASQSGEQVWGADYGYTF
TGTGCTAGTGGTTTAGCCTCCCAAAGTGGCGAACAAGTGTGGGGGGCAGACTATGGCTACACCTTC
>TRBJ1-4|TRBV6-5|.
CASTLRGIGEKLFF
TGTGCCAGCACCTTACGGGGAATTGGAGAAAAACTGTTTTTT
>TRBJ2-7|TRBV13|.
CASSLGVGGGSYEQYF
TGTGCCAGCAGCTTAGGGGTAGGCGGAGGCTCCTACGAGCAGTACTTC
>TRBJ1-5|TRBV4-2|.
CASSQQPRDIASSQPQHF
TGTGCCAGCAGCCAACAACCTCGGGACATTGCTAGCAGTCAGCCCCAGCATTTT
>TRBJ1-6|TRBV30|.
CAWSIGGSDLNSPLHF
TGTGCCTGGAGTATAGGAGGGTCGGATTTGAATTCACCCCTCCACTTT
>TRBJ2-5|TRBV2|TRBD2
CASSGYGLALPEETQYF
TGTGCCAGCAGTGGCTATGGACTAGCGCTACCCGAAGAGACCCAGTACTTC